This TCR beta chain was profiled in a study of cytomegalovirus exposure and HLA in healthy donors. Overall study context: In an early release, HLA-typed donors contributed 90 million or so unique TCR sequences.

PCR was performed using 60 Vbeta and 13 Jbeta primers. Method: immunoSEQ multiplex PCR; TCRdb's copy keeps in-frame clones and lacks some. The sample lists 250,000 to 350,000 clones, roughly 85% occurring once. This CDR3 has 14 amino acids. V gave up 3 bases and J gave up 3 bases, with 11 bases separating them. Looked up from germline, CDR1 is SNHLY and CDR2 is FYNNEI. This clone has only a few counts. The receptor's source is a man in his forties in good health and CMV-seropositive. Sequenced material: PBMCs. The chain employs TRBV2 and TRBJ1-1; D gene ambiguous. CDR3 loop: CASSEEGQDTEAFF. DNA for the CDR3: TGTGCCAGCAGTGAGGAGGGTCAAGACACTGAAGCTTTCTTT.